This entry lists 21 T cell receptor beta chains sequenced from one sample in a study of blood T cell repertoires in COVID-19. Sequencing used immunoSEQ multiplex PCR; TCRdb keeps in-frame clones, though not all of them. Of about 220,000 clones in the sample, about 82% were seen once. Sequenced input: peripheral blood. These receptors originate from a woman between 70 and 85 years old with COVID-19, enrolled during active disease.

This chain links TRBV6-5 with TRBJ2-3, with TRBD2 matching over 10 bases. Trimming at V came to 0 bases and at J to 6 bases, leaving 3 bases not matched to a gene. Germline loops: CDR1 MNHEY, CDR2 SVGAGI. CDR3 length equals 15 residues. The CDR3 region is CASSYSGTSADTQYF. DNA for the CDR3: TGTGCCAGCAGTTACTCGGGGACTAGCGCGGATACGCAGTATTTT.

This chain connects TRBV27 to TRBJ2-7, with no clear D. Per germline, CDR1 MNHEY and CDR2 SMNVEV (reference sequence). This CDR3 has 15 residues. V was cut by 6 bases and J by 2 bases, with 17 bases left in between. CDR3 sequence (DNA): TGTGCCAGCAGAACCGCTTCGTTCGAGGCCTACGAGCAGTACTTC. Translation: CASRTASFEAYEQYF.

The chain employs TRBV7-9 and TRBJ2-1; D not certain. Germline V gene data show CDR1 as SEHNR and CDR2 as FQNEAQ (reference sequence). The CDR3 runs to 15 residues. V was pared by 1 base and J by 3 bases, with 10 bases between. CDR3 protein: CASSLGLSNYNEQFF. The CDR3 bases are TGTGCCAGCAGCTTAGGTTTATCTAACTACAATGAGCAGTTCTTC.

CDR3 nucleotides: TGTGCCAGCTCACCACAAGAGGGCAGGGGGCCCCGGGAGATCGAGAAACTGTTTTTT. Translated: CASSPQEGRGPREIEKLFF. The chain combines TRBV18 with TRBJ1-4, with 8 bases identical to TRBD1. J was trimmed by 11 bases and V by 1 base; bases with no gene match: 21. Germline V lookup: CDR1 KGHSH, CDR2 LQKENI. This CDR3 is 19 amino acids long.

The chain is built from TRBV6-2 or TRBV6-3 and TRBJ1-5; D is unclear. Per the germline V gene, CDR1 is MNHEY and CDR2 is SVGEGT. Trimming stripped 6 bases from V and 4 bases from J, with 10 bases between. The length of the CDR3 is 13 residues. In nucleotides, the CDR3 is TGTGCCAGCAGCCCACCTCAGAATCAGCCCCAGCATTTT. This gives the protein CASSPPQNQPQHF.

The chain carries TRBV5-4 and TRBJ2-6; possible D gene TRBD2, 6 bases. The V and J ends lost 2 bases and 9 bases respectively, with 12 bases between them. Per germline, CDR1 SGHNT and CDR2 YYREEE (reference sequence). The CDR3 sequence is 14 residues long. DNA of the CDR3: TGTGCCAGCAGCTTCGGGGGTGGAGTCAACGTCCTGACTTTC. Its protein is CASSFGGGVNVLTF.

DNA of the CDR3: TGTGCCAGCAGCTCCCGAGGCCGACAGGGTAACTATGGCTACACCTTC. Translated, it gives CASSSRGRQGNYGYTF. The chain links TRBV5-5 to TRBJ1-2; TRBD1 agrees at 7 bases. The length of the CDR3 is 16 residues. Germline assignment: CDR1 SGHKS and CDR2 YYEKEE (reference sequence). V was clipped by 3 bases and J by 1 base; unmatched bases: 9.

As concerns this clone: Additional DNA sequences in this sample encode the identical CDR3. The chain employs TRBV19 and TRBJ1-5; 7 bases are a match to TRBD1. V dropped 4 bases and J dropped 5; count of bases not matched to a gene: 2. The CDR3 is made up of 13 amino acids. In germline, CDR1 is LNHDA, CDR2 SQIVND (reference sequence). The CDR3 nucleotides read TGTGCCAGTAGTAGAGACAGGGATCAGCCCCAGCATTTT. Translated: CASSRDRDQPQHF.

The genes are TRBV7-3 and TRBJ1-2; 9 bases agree with TRBD1. Germline CDR1 and CDR2: SGHTA and FQGTGA. The CDR3 length is 14 residues. The V gene end was trimmed by 0 bases and the J gene end by 5 bases; junction bases not matched to a gene: 1. The CDR3 DNA reads TGTGCCAGCAGCTTAACAGGGACAGGGTATGGCTACACCTTC. Amino acids: CASSLTGTGYGYTF.

CDR3 region: CASSLTAGLGLGEQFF. CDR3 in DNA: TGTGCCAGCAGCTTAACGGCGGGTCTTGGGTTGGGTGAGCAGTTCTTC. The V and J genes are TRBV7-3 and TRBJ2-1, with D perhaps TRBD2 (5 bases). The V end lost 0 bases, the J end lost 9 bases, and 18 bases lay between the germline ends. CDR1 is SGHTA and CDR2 is FQGTGA in the germline V gene. This CDR3 has 16 residues. Full variable domain (remainder filled in from reference TRBV7-3 and TRBJ2-1): GAGVSQTPSNKVTEKGKYVELRCDPISGHTALYWYRQSLGQGPEFLIYFQGTGAADDSGLPNDRFFAVRPEGSVSTLKIQRTERGDSAVYLCASSLTAGLGLGEQFFGPGTRLTVL.

The CDR3 DNA is TGTGCCAGCAGCTTGGTGGCGGCGGGTTCACCCCTCCACTTT. It encodes CASSLVAAGSPLHF. This chain joins TRBV5-6 and TRBJ1-6, with no clear D. Germline CDR1 is SGHDT and CDR2 is YYEEEE. CDR3 length equals 14 residues. Trimming removed 0 bases at V and 9 bases at J, with 10 bases between.

The chain carries TRBV3-1 (or the pseudogene TRBV3-2) and TRBJ2-7; 10 bases are a match to TRBD2. V lost 6 bases, J lost 2 bases, and 7 bases stayed unmatched. Germline V gene sequence: CDR1 LGHDT, CDR2 YNNKEL (reference sequence). The CDR3 has 15 amino acids. For the CDR3, the DNA is TGTGCCAGCAGTGCATTAGCGGGGGGTCCCTACGAGCAGTACTTC. Protein sequence: CASSALAGGPYEQYF.

V gene TRBV6-5 combines with J gene TRBJ1-2, with 7 bases aligning to TRBD1. Germline V gene sequence: CDR1 MNHEY, CDR2 SVGAGI. Trimming took 6 bases from V and 4 from J; bases not matched to a gene: 5. This CDR3 spans 13 amino acids. The CDR3 bases are TGTGCCAGCAGACTGGACAGGAGCTATGGCTACACCTTC. It specifies CASRLDRSYGYTF.

The rearrangement links TRBV5-4 to TRBJ2-1, with 10 bases aligning to TRBD2. V gave up 1 base and J gave up 5 bases; unmatched junction bases: 9. Germline assignment: CDR1 SGHNT and CDR2 YYREEE (reference sequence). The CDR3 totals 17 residues. The CDR3 spells CASSLFSGRYPNNEQFF. Here the CDR3 DNA reads TGTGCCAGCAGCTTGTTTAGCGGGAGGTACCCGAACAATGAGCAGTTCTTC.

This chain joins TRBV11-2 and TRBJ2-7; the D gene is possibly TRBD2 (5 bases). Trimming shortened V by 0 bases and J by 10 bases, and 13 bases separated the two germline ends. Germline values: CDR1 SGHAT, CDR2 FQNNGV. CDR3 length: 13 amino acids. CDR3 loop: CASSLDWSGLQYF. The CDR3 nucleotides are TGTGCCAGCAGCTTAGACTGGTCCGGACTTCAGTACTTC.

This chain joins TRBV3-1 (or the pseudogene TRBV3-2) and TRBJ1-6, with D perhaps matching TRBD1 (6 bases). The CDR3 totals 14 residues. V gave up 3 bases and J gave up 10 bases, with 13 bases separating them. Germline V lookup: CDR1 LGHDT, CDR2 YNNKEL (reference sequence). The CDR3 sequence: CASSQQGTGSPLHF. In DNA, the CDR3 is TGTGCCAGCAGCCAGCAGGGTACAGGGTCACCCCTCCACTTT.

The chain is built from TRBV4-2 and TRBJ1-5; weak D call: TRBD1 (6 bases). Germline V gene sequence: CDR1 LGHNA, CDR2 YNFKEQ. This CDR3 is built from 15 residues. Trimming left V 4 bases short and J 4 bases short, with 14 bases between. The CDR3, as DNA: TGTGCCAGCAGCCCCCTGGGGACAAATAATCAGCCCCAGCATTTT. Residues: CASSPLGTNNQPQHF.

This rearrangement joins TRBV30 to TRBJ1-2; TRBD1 matches 9 bases. CDR3 length: 12 amino acids. Germline values: CDR1 GTSNPN, CDR2 SVGIG (reference sequence). V shed 3 bases and J 8 bases; nucleotides not matched to a gene: 4. CDR3 sequence reads: CAWRQGAPGYTF. The CDR3 DNA is TGTGCCTGGAGACAGGGGGCGCCGGGCTACACCTTC. The whole variable domain, filled in from reference TRBV30 and TRBJ1-2, reads SQTIHQWPATLVQPVGSPLSLECTVEGTSNPNLYWYRQAAGRGLQLLFYSVGIGQISSEVPQNLSASRPQDRQFILSSKKLLLSDSGFYLCAWRQGAPGYTFGSGTRLTVV.

This chain joins TRBV28 and TRBJ1-2; perhaps TRBD1 as D (5 bases). Per germline, CDR1 MDHEN and CDR2 SYDVKM. V lost 7 bases and J 3 bases, leaving 15 bases between the germline ends. The CDR3 covers 14 residues. This CDR3 reads CASTLGRADYGYTF. The CDR3 DNA is TGTGCCAGCACCCTGGGGCGCGCGGACTATGGCTACACCTTC.

This chain uses TRBV4-1 with TRBJ2-1; possibly TRBD2 for D (5 bases). V was clipped by 3 bases and J by 15 bases, with 21 bases between them. This CDR3 has 14 amino acids. Germline lookup yields CDR1 MGHRA and CDR2 YSYEKL. The CDR3 nucleotides read TGCGCCAGCAGCCAGGCATGGAGGCCCACCCATCTGTTCTTC. Residues: CASSQAWRPTHLFF.

CDR3 sequence: CASSPSGLASTGELFF. The CDR3 coding sequence is TGCGCCAGCAGCCCTTCAGGACTAGCGAGCACCGGGGAGCTGTTTTTT. The chain combines TRBV4-1 with TRBJ2-2; 9 bases match TRBD2. J gave up 4 bases and V 4 bases, and 7 bases lay outside the gene matches. This CDR3 has 16 residues. Germline V gene sequence: CDR1 MGHRA, CDR2 YSYEKL.